This TCR beta chain was sequenced for a study of cytomegalovirus exposure and HLA in healthy donors. Germline loops: CDR1 SNHLY, CDR2 FYNNEI. This CDR3 is 14 amino acids long. The V segment lost 6 bases and the J segment 10 bases; nucleotides outside the gene matches: 12. PCR was performed using 60 Vbeta and 13 Jbeta primers. Libraries were prepared by immunoSEQ multiplex PCR; TCRdb keeps only in-frame clonotypes and omits some of them. Of around 120,000 clones in the sample, 80% to 85% were seen once. Study-level findings and limits: Most likely, a cluster of highly shared sequence variants arose as a sequencing artifact. Most CMV-associated TCR beta chains were later found to appear HLA-restricted. Common viral pathogens seemed, in a later analysis, to connect with several of the most significant clusters.

This clone has just a few counts. Its cognate antigen is unknown. The J gene is TRBJ1-1, the V gene TRBV2, with TRBD1 matching 9 bases. This receptor was identified in a human donor in good health. Source material: PBMCs. The CDR3 nucleotides read TGTGCCAGCAGCAGCGGGACAGGGCAAGGACCAGCTTTCTTT. Residues: CASSSGTGQGPAFF.